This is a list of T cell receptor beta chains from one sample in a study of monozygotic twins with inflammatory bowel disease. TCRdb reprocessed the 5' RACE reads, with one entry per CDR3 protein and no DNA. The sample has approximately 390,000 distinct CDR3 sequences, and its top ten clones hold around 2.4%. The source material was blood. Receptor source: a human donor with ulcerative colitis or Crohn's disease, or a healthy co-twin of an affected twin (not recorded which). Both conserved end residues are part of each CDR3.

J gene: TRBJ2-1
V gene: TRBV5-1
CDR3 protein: CASSLAVAGQQFF

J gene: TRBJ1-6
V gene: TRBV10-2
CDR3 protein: CASSERTGNSPLHF

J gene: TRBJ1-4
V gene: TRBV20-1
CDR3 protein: CSARIPAANEKLFF

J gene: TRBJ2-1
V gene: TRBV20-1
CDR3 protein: CSARDTQTSSYNEQFF

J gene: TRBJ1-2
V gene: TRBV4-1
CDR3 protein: CASSQRDGYTF

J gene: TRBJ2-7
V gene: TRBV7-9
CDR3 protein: CASSSAGAGIYEQYF

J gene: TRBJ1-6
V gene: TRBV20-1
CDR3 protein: CSARDPRGNSPLHF

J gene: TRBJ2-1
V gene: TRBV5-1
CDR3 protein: CASSFVADLYNEQFF

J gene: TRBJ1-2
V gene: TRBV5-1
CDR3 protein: CASSLGQPSYGYTF

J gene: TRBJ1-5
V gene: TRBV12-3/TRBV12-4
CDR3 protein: CASSLAETGHRYSNQPQHF

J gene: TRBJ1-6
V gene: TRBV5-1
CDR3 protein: CASSEGYNYNSPLHF

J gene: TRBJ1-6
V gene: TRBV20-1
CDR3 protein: CSAIPGAYNSPLHF

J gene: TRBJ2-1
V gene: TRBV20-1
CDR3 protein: CSARAPGRHNEQFF

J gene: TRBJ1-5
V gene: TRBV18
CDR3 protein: CASSRQPDQPQHF

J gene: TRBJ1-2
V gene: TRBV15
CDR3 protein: CATSRDFAADYGYTF

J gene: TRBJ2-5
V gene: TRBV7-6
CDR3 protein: CASSLVGDRGQETQYF

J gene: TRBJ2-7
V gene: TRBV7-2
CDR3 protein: CASSLGSSATYEQYF

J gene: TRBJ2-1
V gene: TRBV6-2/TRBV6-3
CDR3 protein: CASIGGTRDNNEQFF

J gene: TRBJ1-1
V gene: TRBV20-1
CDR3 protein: CSAILSSTEAFF

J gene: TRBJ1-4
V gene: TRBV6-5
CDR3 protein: CASSGQGAGKLFF

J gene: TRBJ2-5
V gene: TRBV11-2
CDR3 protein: CASSGGVTITQETQYF

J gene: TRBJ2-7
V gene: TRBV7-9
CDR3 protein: CASSLALPVSSEQYF

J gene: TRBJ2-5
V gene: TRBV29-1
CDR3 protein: CSVVRGGLRTVQETQYF

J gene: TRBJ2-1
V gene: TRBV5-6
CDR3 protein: CASSRTGTVYKF

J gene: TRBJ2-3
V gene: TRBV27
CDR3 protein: CASSLFGGVTDTQYF

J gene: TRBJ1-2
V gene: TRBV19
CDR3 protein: CASNSPSGGGINGYTF

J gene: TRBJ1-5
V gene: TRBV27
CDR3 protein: CASQVAGNNQPQHF

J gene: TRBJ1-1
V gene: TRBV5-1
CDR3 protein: CASSTGGVINTEAFF

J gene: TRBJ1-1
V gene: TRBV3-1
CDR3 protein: CASSQTSTEAFF

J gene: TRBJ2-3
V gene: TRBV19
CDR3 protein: CASISQSTDTQYF

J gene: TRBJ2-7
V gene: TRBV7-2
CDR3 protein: CASSLPGRERYEQYF

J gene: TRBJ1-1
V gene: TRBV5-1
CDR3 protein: CASTRTGDTEAFF

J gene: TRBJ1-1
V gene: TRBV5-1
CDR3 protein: CASSFLGSVGGQATEAFF

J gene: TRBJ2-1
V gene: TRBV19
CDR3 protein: CASSIDRGRNNEQFF

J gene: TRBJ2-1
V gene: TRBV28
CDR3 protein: CASSLRGGVDNEQFF

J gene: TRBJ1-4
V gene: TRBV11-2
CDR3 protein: CASSEPGQGREKLFF

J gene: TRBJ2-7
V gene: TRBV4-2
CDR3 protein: CASSVPGGSSSYEQYF

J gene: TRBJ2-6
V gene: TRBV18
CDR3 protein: CASSEAGISGANVLTF

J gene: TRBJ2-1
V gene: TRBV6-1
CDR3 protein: CASTSDTFNYNEQFF

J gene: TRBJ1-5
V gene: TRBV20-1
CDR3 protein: CSARRQGTGQPQHF